One TCR beta chain is described in this entry. This sample stems from a study of blood T cell repertoires in COVID-19. The repertoire was sequenced with immunoSEQ multiplex PCR; TCRdb's copy has only in-frame clones and lacks some. The sample holds fewer than 300,000 clones, roughly 85% seen once. The ends lost 3 bases at V and 8 bases at J; junction bases unmatched: 15. Germline loops: CDR1 SGHAT, CDR2 FQNNGV. This CDR3 comprises 17 residues. Membership in each cohort depended on participant-reported clinical history. This chain joins TRBV11-2 and TRBJ1-4; 7 bases map to TRBD1. The sequence came from a woman aged 30 to 39 who had recovered from COVID-19. Sequenced: PBMCs or T cells enriched from blood (not recorded which). For the CDR3, the DNA is TGTGCCAGCAGCTTGTCCCTCGAGAGGGGGCTGGGCGAAAAACTGTTTTTT. Translation gives CASSLSLERGLGEKLFF.